This is a list of T cell receptor beta chains from one sample in a study of cytotoxic CD8 clonotypes in ibrutinib-treated CLL. Method: immunoSEQ multiplex PCR; TCRdb's copy keeps in-frame clones and lacks some. The sample yields some 200,000 clones, more than 65% seen once. The specimen comprised PBMCs, sampled after 12 months of ibrutinib treatment. These receptors were collected from a human donor with chronic lymphocytic leukemia. CDR3s include the opening cysteine and the closing phenylalanine or tryptophan.

V gene | CDR3 protein
TRBV9 | CASSRVGAGADTQYF
TRBV5-4 | CASSLGGFSYEQYF
TRBV9 | CASRDSIVDGANVLTF
TRBV30 | CAWSHGTSGSTVSGTQYF
TRBV5-6 | CASSLNYNYGYTF
TRBV13 | CASSHSLVGYEQYF
TRBV10-3 | CAISTREDYGYTF
TRBV30 | CAWSPQASYEQYF
TRBV7-2 | CASSSGTSGFNIQYF
TRBV27 | CASSFDHGGGTDTQYF
TRBV4-3 | CASSLRPPGSGGELFF
TRBV4-1 | CASSQDPQGLTGELFF
TRBV5-1 | CASSLGQGRNGYTF
TRBV30 | CAWSLAGLDTQYF
TRBV7-2 | CASSLVGTGAETQYF
TRBV21-1 | CASSWGIRTGELFF
TRBV6-1 | CASSNGLQETQYF
TRBV11-2 | CASSRMPEVAYEQYF
TRBV6-5 | CASSQKLASTQYF
TRBV5-4 | CASRTVGADSPLHF
TRBV9 | CASSAATGRESYGYTF
TRBV19 | CATRPPRGVTEAFF
TRBV2 | CASSPGRSGGYTF
TRBV29-1 | CSAGTPYEQYF
TRBV6-1 | CASSETAYTEAFF
TRBV19 | CASSISPSGVQETQYF
TRBV4-1 | CASSHGFKGVNTEAFF
TRBV7-2 | CASSEGRSLGEKLFF
TRBV5-1 | CASSFTGQSGNTIYF
TRBV4-3 | CASSQATGRADTQYF
TRBV30 | CAWLGQLTSAYTF
TRBV5-4 | CASSPGGSGRAGELFF
TRBV19 | CASSIQIRTEAFF
TRBV30 | CAWSVGPGDEKLFF
TRBV4-1 | CASSSRTTTNEKLFF
TRBV7-2 | CASSLVGTGGQETQYF
TRBV30 | CAWGTGSNEQFF
TRBV19 | CASSMLAGGSEQFF
TRBV6-6 | CASSYALTEGNQPQHF
TRBV6-6 | CASRYTGGNQPQHF
TRBV18 | CASSLGASTDTQYF
TRBV6-5 | CASSYSSAGWSTEAFF
TRBV6-6 | CASSDRGTDIQYF
TRBV6-5 | CASRFERSSSYEQYF
TRBV2 | CASSGTSYTGELFF
TRBV30 | CAWGDSREQFF
TRBV2 | CASAVGLGIGHEQYF
TRBV4-1 | CASSPLERGETGELFF
TRBV9 | CASSLRDVLNEKLFF